One and the same sample provided the 25 T cell receptor beta chains below, sequenced in a study of prognosis after radiotherapy for stage I lung cancer listed by TCRdb under 2021. Sequencer: Illumina HiSeq 3000. Two rounds of multiplex PCR on genomic DNA were used to amplify the TCR beta CDR3 region. In the first round of PCR, primers specific to each TRBV and TRBJ gene were used, and the primer sequences are filed in Chinese patent CN105087789A. TCRdb passed the public sequencing reads through fastp at Q25 and MiXCR, retaining productive beta sequences. Each CDR3 protein appears once, grouped with its most common genes and DNA. In all, the sample holds around 30,000 distinct CDR3 sequences, and less than 40% of those were seen once. Roughly 15% of the sample is in the top ten clones. The material was PBMCs, obtained before or after stereotactic body radiation therapy (not recorded which). These receptors all come from a donor aged 50 or older with non-small cell lung cancer.

The table lists this clonotype with many counts. The chain recombines TRBV6-2 or TRBV6-3 with TRBJ2-5, with 11 bases that match TRBD1. This CDR3 comprises 16 residues. Germline CDR1 MNHEY, CDR2 SVGEGT. V lost 5 bases to trimming and J lost 5 bases; unmatched junction nucleotides: 10. The CDR3 nucleotides are TGTGCCAGCAGTGATCTTGGGACAGGGGGTGGGGAGACCCAGTACTTC. This translates into CASSDLGTGGGETQYF.

The chain's CDR3 is CASSPWTSVTTGELFF. DNA of the CDR3: TGTGCCAGCAGCCCGTGGACTAGCGTGACCACCGGGGAGCTGTTTTTT. The chain employs TRBV4-2 and TRBJ2-2; TRBD2 aligns across 9 bases. The CDR3 consists of 16 residues. V gave up 4 bases and J gave up 4 bases; unmatched junction bases: 7. In germline, CDR1 is LGHNA, CDR2 YNFKEQ.

This clonotype was detected many times. V and J are TRBV5-1 and TRBJ2-3, with D uncertain. The CDR3 is made up of 15 amino acids. V lost 2 bases and J 3 bases, leaving 13 bases between the germline ends. Looked up from germline, CDR1 is SGHRS and CDR2 is YFSETQ. CDR3 DNA sequence: TGCGCCAGCAGCTTTAAACATCACAGTACAGATACGCAGTATTTT. Protein sequence: CASSFKHHSTDTQYF.

This clonotype has a count of ten or more. The chain has TRBV28 and TRBJ2-2; possibly TRBD1 for D (6 bases). V shed 2 bases and J shed 5 bases, with 12 bases lying between them. Germline V gene data show CDR1 as MDHEN and CDR2 as SYDVKM. This CDR3 contains 15 residues. CDR3 in DNA: TGTGCCAGCAGTTTACCGGGACAAATGACCGGGGAGCTGTTTTTT. Translating gives CASSLPGQMTGELFF.

This clonotype occurred many times. The V and J genes are TRBV30 and TRBJ1-1, with D unresolved. Germline V gene lookup returns CDR1 GTSNPN and CDR2 SVGIG (reference sequence). CDR3 length: 13 amino acids. V lost 2 bases and J 4 bases, leaving 11 bases between the germline ends. The CDR3 region has the DNA TGTGCCTGGAGTCGGACCTGGCCCACTGAAGCTTTCTTT. Protein: CAWSRTWPTEAFF.

This clonotype was picked up many times. The V call is TRBV11-3, the J call TRBJ1-2; maybe TRBD1 (5 bases). Trimming shortened V by 8 bases and J by 2 bases, and 12 bases separated the two germline ends. The germline V gene encodes CDR1 SGHNT and CDR2 YENEEA. The CDR3 runs to 13 residues. CDR3 amino acids: CASSGDRNYGYTF. For the CDR3, the DNA is TGTGCCAGCTCGGGGGACCGAAACTATGGCTACACCTTC. The complete variable domain, with remaining parts taken from reference TRBV11-3 and TRBJ1-2, reads EAGVVQSPRYKIIEKKQPVAFWCNPISGHNTLYWYLQNLGQGPELLIRYENEEAVDDSQLPKDRFSAERLKGVDSTLKIQPAELGDSAVYLCASSGDRNYGYTFGSGTRLTVV.

A note on this clonotype: A much larger clonotype is one base distant, so this may be a read error. The genes are TRBV7-8 and TRBJ2-5; D may match TRBD1 or TRBD2 (6 bases each). There are 17 residues in the CDR3. CDR1 and CDR2 from the germline V gene are SGHVS and FQNEAQ. Deletions cut 2 bases from V and 5 bases from J, with 21 bases between. The CDR3 is CASSLSSAGEVWETQYF. CDR3 bases: TGTGCCAGCAGCTTATCGTCGGCAGGGGAGGTATGGGAGACCCAGTACTTC.

The CDR3 DNA reads TGTGCCAGCAGCCCCGGGGGACAGGGGGGCATTAGGGGCTACACCTTC. Its translation is CASSPGGQGGIRGYTF. This chain connects TRBV28 to TRBJ1-2; 11 bases are a match to TRBD1. V shed 6 bases and J 8 bases; nucleotides not matched to a gene: 14. The CDR3 contains 16 residues. The germline V gene has CDR1 MDHEN and CDR2 SYDVKM.

Concerning this clonotype itself: This may arise from a read error, as a much more abundant clone is one base away. The chain has TRBV14 and TRBJ1-1; D not resolved. Germline assignment: CDR1 SGHDN and CDR2 FVKESK. The CDR3 is made up of 14 amino acids. Trimming left V 4 bases short and J 7 bases short, with 16 bases between. The CDR3 here is CASSLSRPGFEAFF. The CDR3 bases are TGTGCCAGCAGCCTGTCTCGACCGGGATTTGAAGCTTTCTTT.

A single count supports this clonotype. A read error is likely here: a far larger clone is one base away. The chain links TRBV6-1 to TRBJ2-1; 10 bases fit TRBD1. The length of the CDR3 is 15 residues. CDR1 is MNHNS, CDR2 SASEGT, per germline. Here the CDR3 DNA reads TGTGCCAGCAGGATAGACAGGGGGCCCTACAATGAGCATTTCTTC. This gives the protein CASRIDRGPYNEHFF.

This clonotype was counted many times. The chain carries TRBV28 and TRBJ2-7; D is unresolved. The germline V gene has CDR1 MDHEN and CDR2 SYDVKM. Deletions cut 5 bases from V and 3 bases from J, with 5 bases between. The CDR3 has 11 amino acids. CDR3 sequence reads: CASSPGYEQYF. DNA of the CDR3: TGTGCCAGCAGTCCAGGCTACGAGCAGTACTTC.

This clonotype was seen repeatedly, ten times or more. The chain combines TRBV7-9 with TRBJ2-7; either TRBD1 or TRBD2 may supply D (7 bases each). CDR3 length equals 15 residues. Per germline, CDR1 SEHNR and CDR2 FQNEAQ (reference sequence). Trimming took 2 bases from V and 2 from J, leaving 13 bases between them. CDR3 DNA sequence: TGTGCCAGCAGCTTAAACAGCGGGACAGCCTACGAGCAGTACTTC. This gives the protein CASSLNSGTAYEQYF.

A word on this clonotype: This may be a read error, as it is one base from a much larger clone. This chain joins TRBV7-9 and TRBJ2-7, with 7 bases matching TRBD1. Germline values: CDR1 SEHNR, CDR2 FQNEAQ (reference sequence). The CDR3 is 15 amino acids. The CDR3 coding sequence is TGTGCCAGCGGACCCCACCGGGACAGCTCCTACGGGCAGTACTTC. Protein product: CASGPHRDSSYGQYF. The full variable domain, completed using reference TRBV7-9 and TRBJ2-7, is DTGVSQNPRHKITKRGQNVTFRCDPISEHNRLYWYRQTLGQGPEFLTYFQNEAQLEKSRLLSDRFSAERPKGSFSTLEIQRTEQGDSAMYLCASGPHRDSSYGQYFGPGTRLTVT.

This clonotype was recorded many times. This chain joins TRBV5-1 and TRBJ1-3; possibly TRBD1 for D (6 bases). CDR3 length: 15 amino acids. Trimming stripped 0 bases from V and 0 bases from J, with 7 bases between. Germline loops: CDR1 SGHRS, CDR2 YFSETQ. In nucleotides, the CDR3 is TGCGCCAGCAGCTTGGACAGGGCCTCTGGAAACACCATATATTTT. It translates to CASSLDRASGNTIYF.

This clonotype was counted ten times or more. This chain uses TRBV9 with TRBJ1-4, with 9 positions matching TRBD1. J lost 6 bases, V lost 3 bases, and 6 bases had no gene match. Germline assignment: CDR1 SGDLS and CDR2 YYNGEE. There are 15 residues in the CDR3. This CDR3 is CASSAHRGLDEKLFF. CDR3 in DNA: TGTGCCAGCAGCGCCCACAGGGGGCTGGATGAAAAACTGTTTTTT.

The V gene is TRBV3-1, the J gene TRBJ1-1; unclear D gene. Germline CDR1 and CDR2: LGHDT and YNNKEL (reference sequence). Trimming cost V 2 bases and J 5 bases, with 12 bases left between them. This CDR3 has 14 residues. The chain's CDR3 is CASSQSTDVTEAFF. The CDR3 nucleotides are TGTGCCAGCAGCCAAAGCACGGACGTTACTGAAGCTTTCTTT.

This clonotype appeared many times. This chain connects TRBV28 to TRBJ1-2, with D uncertain. The CDR3 loop spans 15 amino acids. The V end lost 6 bases, the J end lost 1 base, and 15 bases lay between the germline ends. Germline V gene sequence: CDR1 MDHEN, CDR2 SYDVKM. This chain's CDR3 is CASSLMDRDNYGYTF. As DNA, the CDR3 is TGTGCCAGCAGCCTGATGGACCGAGATAACTATGGCTACACCTTC.

This rearrangement joins TRBV2 to TRBJ2-1, with TRBD1 matching over 8 bases. With 4 bases clipped from V and 7 bases from J, the junction kept 9 bases outside the gene matches. Germline CDR1 reads SNHLY; CDR2 reads FYNNEI. The CDR3 has 15 residues. DNA of the CDR3: TGTGCCAGCAGTGCTGGGCCAGGGGGCTTTAATGAGCAGTTCTTC. This gives the protein CASSAGPGGFNEQFF.

This clonotype has just a few counts. This chain links TRBV5-1 with TRBJ2-5; unclear D gene. Germline V gene data show CDR1 as SGHRS and CDR2 as YFSETQ. Trimming stripped 0 bases from V and 1 base from J, with 7 bases between. CDR3 size: 14 residues. Written as DNA, the CDR3 is TGCGCCAGCAGCTTGGTATTAGCCCAAGAGACCCAGTACTTC. Translating it yields CASSLVLAQETQYF.

The chain combines TRBV5-1 with TRBJ2-2; 7 bases map to TRBD2. Germline lookup yields CDR1 SGHRS and CDR2 YFSETQ. The CDR3 spans 20 residues. Trimming removed 2 bases from V and 4 bases from J; junction bases left unmatched: 20. The CDR3 loop reads CASSLRTGTIGRRGTGELFF. The CDR3 DNA sequence: TGCGCCAGCAGCTTAAGGACCGGGACTATCGGGAGGCGGGGCACCGGGGAGCTGTTTTTT. Using reference TRBV5-1 and TRBJ2-2 for the parts outside the CDR3, the full variable domain is KAGVTQTPRYLIKTRGQQVTLSCSPISGHRSVSWYQQTPGQGLQFLFEYFSETQRNKGNFPGRFSGRQFSNSRSEMNVSTLELGDSALYLCASSLRTGTIGRRGTGELFFGEGSRLTVL.

This clonotype was observed many times. The V call is TRBV2, the J call TRBJ2-1, with 9 positions matching TRBD2. The CDR3 totals 14 residues. Germline values: CDR1 SNHLY, CDR2 FYNNEI. Trimming cost V 7 bases and J 8 bases; bases outside gene matches: 9. The CDR3: CASNPGLAGDEQFF. CDR3 DNA sequence: TGTGCCAGCAACCCGGGACTAGCCGGCGATGAGCAGTTCTTC.

The rearrangement links TRBV27 to TRBJ2-1; weak D call: TRBD1 (5 bases). Germline CDR1 and CDR2: MNHEY and SMNVEV (reference sequence). CDR3 size: 15 residues. The V end lost 5 bases, the J end lost 7 bases, and 18 bases lay between the germline ends. This CDR3 reads CASSPGHGSFNEQFF. CDR3 nucleotides: TGTGCCAGCAGTCCCGGACATGGGTCTTTTAATGAGCAGTTCTTC.

In this sample, this clonotype turned up many times. The genes are TRBV9 and TRBJ2-1, with TRBD1 as a possible D gene (5 bases). Germline V gives CDR1 SGDLS, CDR2 YYNGEE. The CDR3 has 16 residues. Between the trimmed V and J ends, which lost 5 bases and 2 bases, there was a span of 17 bases. In DNA form, the CDR3 reads TGTGCCAGCAGTGCTCCCCCGGACACGACCTACAATGAGCAGTTCTTC. Translated, it gives CASSAPPDTTYNEQFF.

The chain employs TRBV11-2 and TRBJ2-2, with D perhaps matching TRBD1 (5 bases). Germline V gene sequence: CDR1 SGHAT, CDR2 FQNNGV. V was clipped by 4 bases and J by 1 base, with 13 bases between them. This CDR3 is 16 amino acids long. The CDR3 is CASSSDSPWNTGELFF. The CDR3 DNA reads as TGTGCCAGCAGCTCAGACAGCCCCTGGAACACCGGGGAGCTGTTTTTT.

This clonotype appeared many times. The V and J genes are TRBV5-1 and TRBJ2-7; a possible D gene is TRBD2 (6 bases). The CDR3 covers 14 residues. V lost 4 bases and J lost 2, with 13 bases in between. CDR1 and CDR2 from the germline V gene are SGHRS and YFSETQ. The DNA of the CDR3 is TGCGCCAGCAGCCCCGGGACTCAAACCTACGAGCAGTACTTC. Protein sequence: CASSPGTQTYEQYF.